This T cell receptor (beta chain) was documented in a study of regulatory T cells in long-lasting Graves disease. Researchers made TCR beta libraries by using iRepertoire HTBI primers and running Arm-PCR on CDR3 regions. TCRdb reanalysed the multiplex PCR reads using MiXCR and keeps one entry per CDR3 protein. The sample comprises about 660,000 distinct CDR3 sequences, about 32% of which are singletons, and about 40% rests with the top ten. Stated time point: persistent/refractory GD, antithyroid drugs over 5 years with positive TRAb. PBMC-extracted RNA yielded the TCR library. Graves' disease diagnosis relied on American Thyroid Association guidelines. The germline V and J ends were trimmed by 5 bases and 4 bases, with 20 bases remaining between them. The CDR3 length is 16 residues. Germline V CDR1 and CDR2: SGHTA, FQGNSA. Comment on this clonotype: What it binds is unknown.

Study-wide results and limits: Persistent cases favored TRBV28, TRBJ1-2 and TRBJ2-5.

The rearrangement uses TRBV7-2 and TRBJ2-5, with TRBD2 as a possible D gene (6 bases). Sequences were derived from peripheral blood mononuclear cells (PBMCs), sampled when the disease was refractory, from a patient treated with antithyroid drugs. This TCR was sampled from a female donor with Graves disease. The CDR3 spells CASSLSLATGRETQYF. CDR3 DNA sequence: TGTGCCAGCAGCCTATCGCTAGCGACGGGGCGAGAGACCCAGTACTTC. Together with reference TRBV7-2 and TRBJ2-5, the CDR3 gives the full variable domain: GAGVSQSPSNKVTEKGKDVELRCDPISGHTALYWYRQSLGQGLEFLIYFQGNSAPDKSGLPSDRFSAERTGGSVSTLTIQRTQQEDSAVYLCASSLSLATGRETQYFGPGTRLLVL.